This TCR beta chain came from a study of T cells in Graves' hyperthyroidism and ophthalmopathy. This clonotype was recorded many times. What it recognizes is unknown. Clinical symptoms, serum thyroxine and TRAb, thyroid ultrasound and orbital computed tomography together formed the diagnostic basis. The study's findings and limits: In validation, the model predicted ophthalmopathy. These predictions came a median about 6.5 months before onset.

It was RNA transcripts that yielded the amplified TCR beta CDR3 regions. The study used the HTBI primer set for a first-round RT-PCR of the TCR CDR3. TCRdb used MiXCR to reprocess the multiplex PCR reads, holding one entry per CDR3 protein. The repertoire includes fewer than 350,000 distinct CDR3 sequences, over 12% of them detected once, and roughly 30% sits in the top ten. Sequencing was performed on blood. The receptor comes from a woman between 45 and 65 years old with Graves' hyperthyroidism that later progressed to Graves' ophthalmopathy.

CDR3 protein: CASSLGGGLFTDTQYF. The CDR3 DNA follows: TGTGCCAGCAGCTTAGGGGGCGGGCTATTCACAGATACGCAGTATTTT. The chain couples TRBV11-2 to TRBJ2-3; D is perhaps TRBD1 or TRBD2 (5 bases each). Germline loops: CDR1 SGHAT, CDR2 FQNNGV. The V end was cut by 1 base, the J end by 2 bases, with 13 bases between. The CDR3 covers 16 residues.